Listed below are T cell receptor beta chains from one sample, sequenced in a study of blood T cell repertoires in COVID-19. TCRdb keeps only in-frame clones here, not all; method: immunoSEQ multiplex PCR. The table lists 110,000 to 150,000 clones, 81% of them singletons. Sequencing used peripheral blood. These receptors originate from a human donor in a cohort sampled during active COVID-19. Both conserved end residues are part of each CDR3. Fields, in order: D gene, clone size, V gene, J gene, CDR3 DNA, CDR3 protein. D genes are given only for firm matches. The listing skips clone size in some rows; elsewhere it reads once, few, many or a size class.

NA	NA	TRBV6-2/TRBV6-3	TRBJ2-5	TGTGCCAGCAGTTTGTACAGACAAGAGACCCAGTACTTC	CASSLYRQETQYF
TRBD2	NA	TRBV5-1	TRBJ2-2	TGCGCCAGCAGCTTGGGACTAGCGGGGACCGGGGAGCTGTTTTTT	CASSLGLAGTGELFF
TRBD1	few	TRBV6-6	TRBJ2-5	TGTGCCAGCAGTTACTCCCAGGGGGTGGAGACCCAGTACTTC	CASSYSQGVETQYF
TRBD1	NA	TRBV7-6	TRBJ2-6	TGTGCCAGCAGCTTAACAGGGGCGCGAGCTGGGGCCAACGTCCTGACTTTC	CASSLTGARAGANVLTF
NA	few	TRBV4-3	TRBJ1-1	TGCGCCAGCAGCCAAGTTGGAGGGGATGGCACTGAAGCTTTCTTT	CASSQVGGDGTEAFF
TRBD1	NA	TRBV9	TRBJ2-5	TGTGCCAGCGCTTTTGGACAGGGAGGTTGGGGGACCCAGTACTTC	CASAFGQGGWGTQYF
NA	NA	TRBV6-4	TRBJ2-3	TGTGCCAGCAGCCAGGGACTCGGGCCCACAGATACGCAGTATTTT	CASSQGLGPTDTQYF
NA	few	TRBV6-2/TRBV6-3	TRBJ1-5	TGTGCCAGCAGCTCGGGGGATCAGCCCCAGCATTTT	CASSSGDQPQHF
NA	once	TRBV6-2/TRBV6-3	TRBJ1-1	TGTGCCAGCAGTTACACGACTCGAGGTCTTTGGACTGAAGCTTTCTTT	CASSYTTRGLWTEAFF
TRBD1	few	TRBV14	TRBJ1-6	TGTGCCAGCAGCCATGGGACAGGGGTCTCACCCCTCCACTTT	CASSHGTGVSPLHF
TRBD1	NA	TRBV18	TRBJ1-4	TGTGCCAGCTCACCACCGAGCAGGGGGTATGGTGAAAAACTGTTTTTT	CASSPPSRGYGEKLFF
NA	NA	TRBV20-1	TRBJ2-7	TGCAGTGCTAGTAGGGAATGGGGGGACGAGCAGTACTTC	CSASREWGDEQYF
NA	NA	TRBV21-1	TRBJ2-7	TGTGCCAGCAGGATTACAGGGGATCCCTCCTACGAGCAGTACTTC	CASRITGDPSYEQYF
NA	NA	TRBV11-2	TRBJ2-7	TGTGCCAGCAGCTTAGTAACGGGGGAGGTCCACGAGCAGTACTTC	CASSLVTGEVHEQYF
NA	few	TRBV7-9	TRBJ1-1	TGTGCCAGCAGCTTAGCGCAGGGAAATACTGAAGCTTTCTTT	CASSLAQGNTEAFF
TRBD2	NA	TRBV7-3	TRBJ2-1	TGTGCCAGCAGCTTAAATGGGTGGGAGGGTGCCAATGAGCAGTTCTTC	CASSLNGWEGANEQFF
TRBD1	NA	TRBV6-7	TRBJ1-1	TGTGCCAGCAGAAACAAGACAGGGGGCACGGTCACTGAAGCTTTCTTT	CASRNKTGGTVTEAFF
TRBD2	NA	TRBV6-5	TRBJ2-7	TGTGCCAGCAGTAAAACTAGCGGGAAGACCTACGAGCAGTACTTC	CASSKTSGKTYEQYF
TRBD1	NA	TRBV16	TRBJ2-7	TGTGCCAGCAGCCAATTACAGGGGCTAAGTAGTCCGTACTTC	CASSQLQGLSSPYF
TRBD2	NA	TRBV7-3	TRBJ2-1	TGTGCCAGCAGCTTACGTCCGACTAGCGGAGGTCCCGGTGAGCAGTTCTTC	CASSLRPTSGGPGEQFF
TRBD2	NA	TRBV6-2/TRBV6-3	TRBJ2-7	TGTGCCAGCAGTTACCGGGGCGGGGGGACACTCGGACGGCTGGAGCAGTACTTC	CASSYRGGGTLGRLEQYF
NA	NA	TRBV28	TRBJ1-1	TGTGCCAGCAGTTCACTCAGGTTGGGCGGGGGGGATACTGAAGCTTTCTTT	CASSSLRLGGGDTEAFF
TRBD1	NA	TRBV28	TRBJ2-7	TGTGCCAGCAGTTCACCGGGACAGGGGGCACGGGAGCAGTACTTC	CASSSPGQGAREQYF
TRBD2	NA	TRBV5-1	TRBJ2-3	TGCGCCAGCAGCTTGGGGGCTAGCGGGAGCGCTAGCACAGATACGCAGTATTTT	CASSLGASGSASTDTQYF
NA	NA	TRBV28	TRBJ2-7	TGTGCCAGCAGTTTGCGACAGGTGAGCGAGCAGTACTTC	CASSLRQVSEQYF
NA	NA	TRBV25-1	TRBJ2-2	TGTGCCAGCAGTGAACAGGGGGGATGGAACACCGGGGAGCTGTTTTTT	CASSEQGGWNTGELFF
NA	NA	TRBV5-6	TRBJ1-4	TGTGCCAGCAGCTTGGGGAGAGGCCTCATCGGAAAACTGTTTTTT	CASSLGRGLIGKLFF
NA	few	TRBV18	TRBJ1-1	TGTGCCAGCTCACCCCTCGGCACTGAAGCTTTCTTT	CASSPLGTEAFF
NA	NA	TRBV6-5	TRBJ1-5	TGTGCCAGCAGTTTGGCAGATAGCAATCAGCCCCAGCATTTT	CASSLADSNQPQHF
TRBD2	NA	TRBV7-3	TRBJ2-6	TGTGCCAGCAGCTTCCAGCGGGGCTCTGGGGCCAACGTCCTGACTTTC	CASSFQRGSGANVLTF
NA	NA	TRBV19	TRBJ1-4	TGTGCCAGTAGTATCGGCGGGTCCGGTGAAAAACTGTTTTTT	CASSIGGSGEKLFF
TRBD1	NA	TRBV19	TRBJ2-7	TGTGCCAGTAGTAGAGGACAGGGAAGCTCCTACGAGCAGTACTTC	CASSRGQGSSYEQYF
NA	few	TRBV2	TRBJ2-7	TGTGCCAGCAGGCCGACAGGCTCCTACGAGCAGTACTTC	CASRPTGSYEQYF
TRBD2	NA	TRBV24-1	TRBJ2-2	TGTGCCACCAGTGAACCCCGGGGGGGCGACACCGGGGAGCTGTTTTTT	CATSEPRGGDTGELFF
NA	NA	TRBV29-1	TRBJ1-2	TGCAGCGTTGAGTCCCCCGGCGGGAGCTACACCTTC	CSVESPGGSYTF
NA	few	TRBV5-1	TRBJ2-1	TGCGCCAGCAGCTTCGCGGCGGCGTCGGACAATGAGCAGTTCTTC	CASSFAAASDNEQFF
NA	NA	TRBV18	TRBJ2-2	TGTGCCAGCTCACCGCGGCCTGAGGCCGGGGAGCTGTTTTTT	CASSPRPEAGELFF
NA	NA	TRBV27	TRBJ1-5	TGTGCCAGCAGCCCGGGGGGGCTCGGGTATAGCAATCAGCCCCAGCATTTT	CASSPGGLGYSNQPQHF
NA	NA	TRBV12-5	TRBJ2-2	TGTGCTAGTGGTTTTGGAGGGCCCATCGGGGAGCTGTTTTTT	CASGFGGPIGELFF
TRBD1	NA	TRBV7-2	TRBJ1-4	TGTGCCAGCAGCCCTCGACAGGGGGCTGCTGAAAAACTGTTTTTT	CASSPRQGAAEKLFF
TRBD2	few	TRBV3-1/TRBV3-2	TRBJ2-5	TGTGCCAGCAGCCGGGAGACTAGCGGACAAGAGACCCAGTACTTC	CASSRETSGQETQYF
NA	NA	TRBV28	TRBJ1-5	TGTGCCAGCAGTTTATGGGAGACAGGTGGCAATCAGCCCCAGCATTTT	CASSLWETGGNQPQHF
TRBD1	NA	TRBV5-1	TRBJ2-1	TGCGCCAGCAGCTGGACAGGGGGCGATTTTGATGAGCAGTTCTTC	CASSWTGGDFDEQFF
NA	NA	TRBV4-2	TRBJ2-3	TGTGCCAGCAGCCAAGACTACGGGAGCACAGATACGCAGTATTTT	CASSQDYGSTDTQYF
NA	NA	TRBV6-7	TRBJ2-1	TGTGCCAGCAGTTACTTAATCCCCCCAACCAGGGCTGGGAACAATGAGCAGTTCTTC	CASSYLIPPTRAGNNEQFF
NA	NA	TRBV10-3	TRBJ2-7	TGTGCCATCAGCGGGAACTCCTACGAGCAGTACTTC	CAISGNSYEQYF
TRBD2	NA	TRBV7-2	TRBJ2-7	TGTGCCAGCAGCTTGAATGGCGGGGGGCGCTACGAGCAGTACTTC	CASSLNGGGRYEQYF
NA	once	TRBV20-1	TRBJ2-7	TGCAGTGCTAGTGCGTCCCGGGTTAGGGGCGAGCAGTACTTC	CSASASRVRGEQYF
NA	NA	TRBV15	TRBJ1-2	TGTGCCACCAGCAGAGGGGGGCAGGGGCATGGCTACACCTTC	CATSRGGQGHGYTF
NA	NA	TRBV4-1	TRBJ1-5	TGCGCCAGCAGCCAAGATCGGGGGGTAGGACAGCCCCAGCATTTT	CASSQDRGVGQPQHF
TRBD1	NA	TRBV6-2/TRBV6-3	TRBJ1-5	TGTGCCAGCAGTTACGACAGGGGTAGCGGTCAGCCCCAGCATTTT	CASSYDRGSGQPQHF
NA	NA	TRBV4-1	TRBJ1-5	TGCGCCAGCAGCCAAGTATTTACGGACCGGGGGTCCAATCAGCCCCAGCATTTT	CASSQVFTDRGSNQPQHF
TRBD2	NA	TRBV3-1/TRBV3-2	TRBJ2-1	TGTGCCAGCACCTCTAAGGGTTGGACTAGCGGCAATGAGCAGTTCTTC	CASTSKGWTSGNEQFF
NA	few	TRBV4-2	TRBJ2-2	TGTGCCAGCAGCCAGGCAGACAGGAACACCGGGGAGCTGTTTTTT	CASSQADRNTGELFF
TRBD2	NA	TRBV24-1	TRBJ2-1	TGTGCCACCAGTGATCTGCCTAGCGGGAGTCCCTCCTACAATGAGCAGTTCTTC	CATSDLPSGSPSYNEQFF